The rows below give T cell receptor beta chains drawn from one sample of a study of T-cell reconstitution after alpha-beta-depleted transplantation in children. In TCRdb, the PCR reads were re-called with MiXCR into one record per CDR3 protein. The sample carries around 500,000 distinct CDR3 sequences, under 30% recorded once. Sample: PBMCs, mostly from graft donor cells, taken 360 days after TCRalphabeta/CD19-depleted stem cell transplant. Source of these receptors: a boy younger than two who had a stem cell transplant for acute myeloid leukemia, so the T cells may come from the graft donor. The conserved cysteine and the conserved F or W are not part of the CDR3 here.

cdr3_length j_call v_call cdr3_aa
13 TRBJ2-1 TRBV7-2 ASSWSDGGYNEQF
13 TRBJ2-2 TRBV7-2 ASSITSFVTGELF
16 TRBJ2-4 TRBV10-2 ASSDSGTGIPRKNIQY
12 TRBJ2-7 TRBV29-1 SVVMPPQPYEQY
14 TRBJ2-5 TRBV10-3 AISDPTNPWAETQY
11 TRBJ1-2 TRBV11-3 ASSQGDRYGYT
13 TRBJ1-1 TRBV3-1 ASSLFLVASTEAF
14 TRBJ2-1 TRBV4-3 ASSQETQGSYNEQF
14 TRBJ2-3 TRBV3-1 ASSQDGDLPADTQY
12 TRBJ1-6 TRBV11-2 ASSLEVRDSPLH
8 TRBJ1-1 TRBV20-1 SARDPEAF
13 TRBJ2-2 TRBV1 ASSGERTNTGELF
12 TRBJ1-1 TRBV12-3/TRBV12-4 ASKMGTDNTEAF
15 TRBJ1-2 TRBV20-1 SARGADRGLANYGYT
10 TRBJ1-6 TRBV12-3/TRBV12-4 ASSKQGSPLH
13 TRBJ2-5 TRBV29-1 SAPGLAGGQETQY
12 TRBJ1-2 TRBV29-1 SVGGTGGDYGYT
11 TRBJ1-2 TRBV6-2/TRBV6-3 ASSYWLNYGYT
13 TRBJ1-2 TRBV4-3 ASSQARPANYGYT
13 TRBJ1-1 TRBV20-1 SARAREVGRTEAF
12 TRBJ2-1 TRBV6-5 ASSYSNGGNEQF
11 TRBJ1-1 TRBV4-1 ASSQQGFTEAF
12 TRBJ2-3 TRBV20-1 SASYLLVSDTQY
10 TRBJ2-3 TRBV20-1 SARIGTDTQY
12 TRBJ2-5 TRBV9 ASSVDQVAGTQY
12 TRBJ2-6 TRBV28 ASSLRSGANVLT
14 TRBJ2-5 TRBV27 ASSLSDRTSRETQY
14 TRBJ2-5 TRBV21-1 ASSKALGKAGETQY
14 TRBJ1-6 TRBV20-1 CARDYQALYNSPLH
18 TRBJ2-5 TRBV7-3 ASSPQGGTEFQCKQETQY
11 TRBJ2-5 TRBV20-1 SARAPAGGTQY